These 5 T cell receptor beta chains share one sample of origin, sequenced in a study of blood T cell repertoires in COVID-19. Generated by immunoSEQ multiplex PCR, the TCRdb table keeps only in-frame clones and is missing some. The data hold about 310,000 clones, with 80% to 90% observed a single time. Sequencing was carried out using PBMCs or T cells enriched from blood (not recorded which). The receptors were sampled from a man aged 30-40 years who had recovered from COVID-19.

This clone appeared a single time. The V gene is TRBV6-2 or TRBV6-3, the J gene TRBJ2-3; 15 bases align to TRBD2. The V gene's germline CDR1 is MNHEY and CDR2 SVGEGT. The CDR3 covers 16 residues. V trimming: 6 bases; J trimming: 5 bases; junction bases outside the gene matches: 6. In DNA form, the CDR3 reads TGTGCCAGCAGCGTGGGACTAGCGGGGGGAAGAGATACGCAGTATTTT. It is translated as CASSVGLAGGRDTQYF.

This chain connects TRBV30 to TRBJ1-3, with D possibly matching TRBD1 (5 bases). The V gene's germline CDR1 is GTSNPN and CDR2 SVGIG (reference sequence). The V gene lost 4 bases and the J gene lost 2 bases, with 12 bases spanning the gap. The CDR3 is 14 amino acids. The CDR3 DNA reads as TGTGCCTGGAAGGAGGGGCATACTGGAAACACCATATATTTT. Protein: CAWKEGHTGNTIYF.

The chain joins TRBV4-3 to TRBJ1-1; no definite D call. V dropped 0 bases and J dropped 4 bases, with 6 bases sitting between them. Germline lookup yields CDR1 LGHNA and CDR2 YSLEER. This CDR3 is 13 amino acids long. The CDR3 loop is CASSQEPGTEAFF. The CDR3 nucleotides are TGCGCCAGCAGCCAAGAGCCGGGCACTGAAGCTTTCTTT.

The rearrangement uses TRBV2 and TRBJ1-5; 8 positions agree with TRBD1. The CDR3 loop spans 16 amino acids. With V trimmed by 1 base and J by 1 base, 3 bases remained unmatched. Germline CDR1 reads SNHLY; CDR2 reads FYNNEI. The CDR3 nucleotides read TGTGCCAGCAGTGAAGGGACAGGGTTCAGCAATCAGCCCCAGCATTTT. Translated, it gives CASSEGTGFSNQPQHF.

The CDR3 sequence is CASSLGTSRGMNTEAFF. CDR3 nucleotides: TGTGCCAGCAGTTTGGGGACATCGAGGGGAATGAACACTGAAGCTTTCTTT. The chain couples TRBV27 to TRBJ1-1, with a weak D call TRBD1 (6 bases). Germline V lookup: CDR1 MNHEY, CDR2 SMNVEV (reference sequence). CDR3 length: 17 residues. The ends were cut back, 3 bases at V and 0 bases at J, with 17 bases in the middle.